The clone carrying this TCR beta chain was recorded a few times. No antigen is known for it. This record comes from a study of response to subunit inactivated influenza vaccine. Study findings and constraints: The authors suggested that every seasonal influenza vaccination recruits few new T cells.

Each CDR3 protein is one row after TCRdb ran MiXCR on the RT-PCR reads. The data hold approximately 700,000 distinct CDR3 sequences, with more than 11% observed a single time. Sample: PBMCs from blood, taken 14 to 15 days before vaccination. The receptor was isolated from a man aged 50 to 60 who received an inactivated influenza vaccine.

The CDR3 sequence: CASSQVLAGVRETQYF. The DNA for the CDR3 is TGTGCCAGCAGCCAAGTCCTAGCGGGAGTCCGGGAGACCCAGTACTTC. The gene calls are TRBV3-1 and TRBJ2-5, with 10 bases fitting TRBD2. This CDR3 is built from 16 residues. The junction had 7 bases not matched to a gene; V was cut back by 1 base and J by 5 bases. Germline V gene lookup returns CDR1 LGHDT and CDR2 YNNKEL (reference sequence).